This TCR beta chain was recovered during a study of cytomegalovirus exposure and HLA in healthy donors. Germline assignment: CDR1 MNHEY and CDR2 SMNVEV (reference sequence). The ends were cut back, 5 bases at V and 3 bases at J, with 20 bases in the middle. The CDR3 runs 16 residues. Though nominally healthy at sampling, donors likely had unrecorded immune exposures. The PCR contained 60 Vbeta and 13 Jbeta primers. In the study's own analysis: Among the unique TCR beta chains that a later analysis counted, about 81 million in all, about 11 million were shared. Sequencing used immunoSEQ multiplex PCR; TCRdb keeps in-frame clones, though not all of them. V and J calls and clone size are as listed in that table; D and trimming were resolved from the DNA. The data hold 100,000 or so clones, with roughly 80% observed a single time.

The chain combines TRBV27 with TRBJ2-7; D may be TRBD1 (6 bases). The sample was PBMCs. This TCR came from a man aged 30 to 45 in good health and CMV-seropositive. The CDR3 coding sequence is TGTGCCAGCAGTCGCGGCGGTACAGGGAAGGGCTACGAGCAGTACTTC. Protein product: CASSRGGTGKGYEQYF.